This T cell receptor (beta chain) was retrieved from a study of cytomegalovirus exposure and HLA in healthy donors. Findings of the study overall: As immune exposure information, only CMV serostatus was available. In an earlier analysis, productive rearrangement rates for most beta V segments clustered near 87% or 30%. Testing in vitro showed three CMV-associated chains specific for CMV antigens. Other equally common chains were less clonally expanded than HLA-associated TCR beta chains, a later analysis showed.

The germline V gene has CDR1 KGHSH and CDR2 LQKENI. The CDR3 has 15 amino acids. Trimming took 2 bases from V and 6 from J, leaving 14 bases between them. Worth noting for this clone: Its cognate antigen is unknown.

PCR amplification relied on 60 Vbeta primers (plus 13 Jbeta primers). Sequencing was performed with immunoSEQ multiplex PCR; in TCRdb, only in-frame clones are kept and a portion is missing. This repertoire comprises fewer than 60,000 clones; its ten largest clones make up 6% to 7.5%. The chain uses TRBV18 and TRBJ2-1; D is perhaps TRBD2 (6 bases). The material sequenced was PBMCs. The sequence was collected from a woman in her thirties or forties in good health and CMV-seronegative. CDR3 region: CASSPSGRDTNEQFF. In DNA form, the CDR3 reads TGTGCCAGCTCACCAAGTGGGCGGGATACCAATGAGCAGTTCTTC. The complete variable domain, with remaining parts taken from reference TRBV18 and TRBJ2-1, reads NAGVMQNPRHLVRRRGQEARLRCSPMKGHSHVYWYRQLPEEGLKFMVYLQKENIIDESGMPKERFSAEFPKEGPSILRIQQVVRGDSAAYFCASSPSGRDTNEQFFGPGTRLTVL.